This T cell receptor (beta chain) emerged from a study of CXCR3-negative and CXCR3-positive naive CD8 T cells. General study points: Cryopreserved PBMCs had partly decreased CXCR3 expression; fresh PBMCs were used in most assays. Sequencing showed both naive subsets with comparably high diversity, and memory CD8+ cells much lower.

For this clonotype: No antigen is known for it.

UMI-labeled 5' RACE TRB cDNA libraries were prepared from the cells. Reprocessing the 5' RACE reads, TCRdb reports a single entry for every CDR3 protein and omits DNA. This sample's table reports 45,000 to 60,000 distinct CDR3 sequences. Germline lookup yields CDR1 MDHEN and CDR2 SYDVKM. The CDR3 loop spans 13 amino acids. The rearrangement links TRBV28 to TRBJ2-7. This clonotype was sampled from a human donor in good health. Some clones in this sample may be carry-over from other donors' samples. Sequenced sample: memory CD8+ T cells from blood. Here the CDR3 reads CASSLGRVYEQYF.